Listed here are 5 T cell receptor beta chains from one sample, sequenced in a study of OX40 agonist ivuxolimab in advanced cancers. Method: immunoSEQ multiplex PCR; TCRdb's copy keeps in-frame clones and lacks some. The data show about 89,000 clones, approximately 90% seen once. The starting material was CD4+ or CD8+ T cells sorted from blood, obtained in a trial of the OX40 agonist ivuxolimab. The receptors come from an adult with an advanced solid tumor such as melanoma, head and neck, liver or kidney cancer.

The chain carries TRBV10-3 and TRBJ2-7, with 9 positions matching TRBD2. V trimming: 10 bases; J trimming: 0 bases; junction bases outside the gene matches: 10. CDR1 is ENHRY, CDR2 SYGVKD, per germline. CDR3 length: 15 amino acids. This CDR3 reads CATRGREGISYEQYF. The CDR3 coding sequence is TGTGCCACAAGGGGGCGGGAGGGAATCTCCTACGAGCAGTACTTC.

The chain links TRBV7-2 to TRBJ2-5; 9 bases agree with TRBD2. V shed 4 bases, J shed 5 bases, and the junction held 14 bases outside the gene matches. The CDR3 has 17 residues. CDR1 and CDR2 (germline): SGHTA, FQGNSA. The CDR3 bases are TGTGCCAGCAGCTACCTGACGGGCGGGAGGGCCGTTGAGACCCAGTACTTC. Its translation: CASSYLTGGRAVETQYF.

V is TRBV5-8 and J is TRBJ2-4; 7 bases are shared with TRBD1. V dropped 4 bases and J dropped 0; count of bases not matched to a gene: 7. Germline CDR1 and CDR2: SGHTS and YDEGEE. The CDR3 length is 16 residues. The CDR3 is CASSVGTALAKNIQYF. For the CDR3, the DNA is TGTGCCAGCAGCGTTGGGACAGCTCTAGCCAAAAACATTCAGTACTTC.

As DNA, the CDR3 is TGTGCCAGCACCGGACAGTTCAATCAGCCCCAGCATTTT. It codes for CASTGQFNQPQHF. The chain joins TRBV2 to TRBJ1-5; D possibly corresponds to TRBD1 (6 bases). Germline lookup yields CDR1 SNHLY and CDR2 FYNNEI. Trimming left V 7 bases short and J 3 bases short, with 10 bases between. This CDR3 spans 13 amino acids.

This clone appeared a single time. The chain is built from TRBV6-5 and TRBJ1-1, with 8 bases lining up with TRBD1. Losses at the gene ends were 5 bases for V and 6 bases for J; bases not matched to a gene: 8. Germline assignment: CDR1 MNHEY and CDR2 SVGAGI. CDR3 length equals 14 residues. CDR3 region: CASSTDREVAEAFF. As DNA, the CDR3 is TGTGCCAGCAGTACGGACAGGGAAGTCGCTGAAGCTTTCTTT.